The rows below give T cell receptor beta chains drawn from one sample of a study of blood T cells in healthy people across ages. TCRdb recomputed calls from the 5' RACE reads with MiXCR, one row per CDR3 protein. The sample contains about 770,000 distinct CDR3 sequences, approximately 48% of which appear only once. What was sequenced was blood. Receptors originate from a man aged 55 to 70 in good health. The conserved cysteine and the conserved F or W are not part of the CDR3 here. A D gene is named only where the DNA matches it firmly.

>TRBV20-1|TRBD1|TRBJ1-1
SAQAGGSRDTEAF
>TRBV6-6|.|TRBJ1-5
ASSYYSNQPQH
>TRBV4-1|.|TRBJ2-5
ASSQDGGAQETQY
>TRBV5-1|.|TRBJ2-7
ASSLQGRYYEQY
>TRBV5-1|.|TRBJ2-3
ASSSGQTIVSTDTQY
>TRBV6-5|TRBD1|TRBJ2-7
ASSYSSRTGVLVYEQY
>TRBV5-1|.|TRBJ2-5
ASSLTLLGRYGETQY
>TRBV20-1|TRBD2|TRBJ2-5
SARLAGKETQY
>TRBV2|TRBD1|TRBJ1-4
AGSDRALNEKLF
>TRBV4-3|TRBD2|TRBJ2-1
ASSRDPAGDFGNEQF
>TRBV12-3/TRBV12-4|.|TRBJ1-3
ASRVQGSGNTIY
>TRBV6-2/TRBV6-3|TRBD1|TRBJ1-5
ASSYGQGPRLGQPQH
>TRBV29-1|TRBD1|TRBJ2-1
SVSGQGAEYVKQF
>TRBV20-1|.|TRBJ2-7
SARNRDSSYEQY
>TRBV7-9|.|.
ASSPTLGETQY
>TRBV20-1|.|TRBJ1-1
SARHQGRGNTEAF